These 14 T cell receptor beta chains came from one sample sequenced in a study of high-grade serous ovarian cancer treatment subgroups. Assay used: immunoSEQ multiplex PCR; TCRdb lists only in-frame clones, some missing. This sample has approximately 5,000 clones, with 60% to 75% found just once. The tumor samples were collected prior to definitive surgery or chemotherapy. The sample taken for sequencing was tumor tissue. These receptors were obtained from a human donor with high-grade serous ovarian cancer.

CDR3 in DNA: TGTGCCAGCAGTTACCAGATTTCCCGGGCAGATACGCAGTATTTT. Amino acid sequence: CASSYQISRADTQYF. This rearrangement joins TRBV6-5 to TRBJ2-3; no clear D gene. The ends were cut back, 2 bases at V and 4 bases at J, with 13 bases in the middle. Per germline, CDR1 MNHEY and CDR2 SVGAGI. The CDR3 loop spans 15 amino acids.

In this sample, this clone turned up once. The chain joins TRBV4-2 to TRBJ2-3, with 12 bases aligning to TRBD2. J lost 7 bases, V lost 0 bases, and 2 bases had no gene match. The CDR3 runs to 15 residues. Germline V gives CDR1 LGHNA, CDR2 YNFKEQ. The CDR3 region has the DNA TGTGCCAGCAGCCAAGATACTAGCGGGGGGAATACGCAGTATTTT. Its protein product is CASSQDTSGGNTQYF.

V and J are TRBV5-4 and TRBJ2-1; a possible D gene is TRBD2 (5 bases). The CDR3 is made up of 12 amino acids. The V and J ends lost 2 bases and 6 bases respectively, with 6 bases between them. Germline V gives CDR1 SGHNT, CDR2 YYREEE (reference sequence). In DNA form, the CDR3 reads TGTGCCAGCAGCTTCGGGGTCAATGAGCAGTTCTTC. Its translation: CASSFGVNEQFF.

V and J are TRBV5-8 and TRBJ2-7; 7 bases align to TRBD1. Germline lookup yields CDR1 SGHTS and CDR2 YDEGEE. The CDR3 runs 14 residues. The junction had 7 bases not matched to a gene; V was cut back by 0 bases and J by 7 bases. The CDR3 DNA reads TGTGCCAGCAGCTTGGCGCTCGGACAGGCAGAGCAGTACTTC. It translates to CASSLALGQAEQYF.

This clone was observed once. The rearrangement uses TRBV11-2 and TRBJ2-3; D is unresolved. The CDR3 spans 12 residues. V dropped 5 bases and J dropped 0 bases, with 3 bases sitting between them. Looked up from germline, CDR1 is SGHAT and CDR2 is FQNNGV. CDR3 sequence (DNA): TGTGCCAGCAGCCCAAGCACAGATACGCAGTATTTT. Encoded protein: CASSPSTDTQYF.

This clone was picked up a small number of times. This chain uses TRBV10-3 with TRBJ1-4; tentatively, D is TRBD1 (6 bases). Trimming cost V 4 bases and J 7 bases, with 7 bases left between them. Germline V CDR1 and CDR2: ENHRY, SYGVKD. The CDR3 extends over 12 amino acids. CDR3 sequence reads: CAISGGAEKLFF. CDR3 nucleotide sequence: TGTGCCATCAGTGGGGGGGCTGAAAAACTGTTTTTT.

The genes are TRBV6-5 and TRBJ1-2; 7 bases align to TRBD1. CDR1 is MNHEY and CDR2 is SVGAGI in the germline V gene. The V and J ends lost 6 bases and 11 bases, in that order; junction bases with no gene match: 12. CDR3 size: 13 residues. The CDR3 sequence: CASSPSRTGPYTF. As DNA, the CDR3 is TGTGCCAGCAGCCCTTCACGGACAGGACCGTACACCTTC.

The gene calls are TRBV18 and TRBJ2-7, with 7 bases that match TRBD1. The CDR3 consists of 17 residues. Germline V gene data show CDR1 as KGHSH and CDR2 as LQKENI. J lost 3 bases, V lost 6 bases, and 17 bases had no gene match. CDR3 coding DNA: TGTGCCAGCTCTCACTACCTTCCGACAGGGAAGGACTACGAGCAGTACTTC. It translates to CASSHYLPTGKDYEQYF.

This chain uses TRBV6-6 with TRBJ1-1, with D perhaps matching TRBD1 (5 bases). CDR3 size: 14 residues. Germline V gene data show CDR1 as MNHNY and CDR2 as SVGAGI (reference sequence). Deletions cut 9 bases from V and 1 base from J, with 15 bases between. The CDR3 loop reads CASKLLGGNTEAFF. The CDR3 region has the DNA TGTGCCAGTAAACTACTGGGGGGGAACACTGAAGCTTTCTTT.

CDR3 nucleotide sequence: TGTGCCAGCAGAGAGCAGACCCTCACCGGGGAGCTGTTTTTT. This translates into CASREQTLTGELFF. This chain links TRBV6-4 with TRBJ2-2; D is ambiguous. The CDR3 contains 14 residues. Germline V lookup: CDR1 MRHNA, CDR2 SNTAGT. V lost 6 bases and J lost 4, with 12 bases in between.

The chain uses TRBV2 and TRBJ2-2; 9 positions match TRBD1. Trimming removed 8 bases from V and 5 bases from J; junction bases left unmatched: 6. The germline V gene encodes CDR1 SNHLY and CDR2 FYNNEI. There are 14 residues in the CDR3. DNA for the CDR3: TGTGCCAGCCTTCGGACAGGGGAAACCGGGGAGCTGTTTTTT. Residues: CASLRTGETGELFF.

V gene TRBV7-3 combines with J gene TRBJ2-5; D might be TRBD1 or TRBD2, each matching 5 bases. The germline V and J ends were trimmed by 8 bases and 4 bases, with 20 bases remaining between them. Germline CDR1 is SGHTA and CDR2 is FQGTGA. This CDR3 is built from 15 residues. CDR3 region: CASGPQGVVGETQYF. The CDR3 bases are TGTGCCAGCGGTCCGCAGGGAGTGGTAGGAGAGACCCAGTACTTC.

The chain's CDR3 is CASSPGQATEAFF. CDR3 DNA sequence: TGTGCCAGCTCACCAGGGCAGGCCACTGAAGCTTTCTTT. This chain uses TRBV18 with TRBJ1-1; D gene unclear. Trimming cost V 2 bases and J 4 bases, with 8 bases left between them. The CDR3 totals 13 residues. The germline V gene encodes CDR1 KGHSH and CDR2 LQKENI.

This clone was seen a few times. This chain uses TRBV5-4 with TRBJ1-2, with 8 bases lining up with TRBD1. Germline V gene lookup returns CDR1 SGHNT and CDR2 YYREEE (reference sequence). V was pared by 4 bases and J by 8 bases, with 4 bases of the junction left unmatched. CDR3 length equals 12 residues. CDR3 in amino acids: CASSQDRVGYTF. Here the CDR3 DNA reads TGTGCCAGCAGCCAGGACAGGGTCGGCTACACCTTC.